This TCR beta chain emerged from a study of CD8 T cells in ankylosing spondylitis. Findings and limits, study-wide: There was a TCR beta motif, made of several highly homologous variants, that appeared characteristic of ankylosing spondylitis blood. Disease-linked clones reportedly showed significant enrichment in matched ankylosing spondylitis synovial fluid.

This CDR3 contains 14 residues. Trimming stripped 10 bases from V and 0 bases from J, with 16 bases between. CDR1 is SEHNR and CDR2 is FQNEAQ in the germline V gene (reference sequence). This clonotype has only a few counts. Its target is unknown. Each TCR beta library was made by quantitative 5'-RACE that incorporated molecular barcodes. TCRdb redid the calling of the 5' RACE reads with MiXCR, one entry per CDR3 protein. Of hundreds of thousands of distinct CDR3 sequences in the sample, approximately 12% were seen once. V and J are TRBV7-9 and TRBJ2-7, with D tentatively TRBD2 (6 bases). This TCR was sampled from a male donor with ankylosing spondylitis. The sequencing sample was made of blood, either unsorted or a sorted T cell fraction (not recorded which). The DNA of the CDR3 is TGTGCCACCCTGGGGGGTGATAGCTCCTACGAGCAGTACTTC. It encodes CATLGGDSSYEQYF.